These 23 T cell receptor beta chains share one sample of origin, sequenced in a study of T cell repertoires in cytomegalovirus infection. TCRdb itself ran the reads through MiXCR, one entry per CDR3 protein. The sample carries around 530,000 distinct CDR3 sequences, about 25% recorded once. The sample comprised PBMCs. The receptors stem from a human donor in good health (CMV status not recorded). Some clones in this sample may be carry-over from other donors' samples.

V gene TRBV5-4 combines with J gene TRBJ2-1; tentative D call: TRBD1 (6 bases). Between the trimmed V and J ends, which lost 4 bases and 5 bases, there was a span of 16 bases. The CDR3 has 15 residues. Germline V gives CDR1 SGHNT, CDR2 YYREEE (reference sequence). This chain's CDR3 is CASSRTGTNHNEQFF. Here the CDR3 DNA reads TGTGCCAGCAGCAGGACCGGGACAAACCACAATGAGCAGTTCTTC. Variable domain in full (rest from reference TRBV5-4 and TRBJ2-1): ETGVTQSPTHLIKTRGQQVTLRCSSQSGHNTVSWYQQALGQGPQFIFQYYREEENGRGNFPPRFSGLQFPNYSSELNVNALELDDSALYLCASSRTGTNHNEQFFGPGTRLTVL.

V usage is TRBV19 and J usage is TRBJ2-5, with D perhaps TRBD1 or TRBD2 (5 bases each). Between the trimmed V and J ends, which lost 3 bases and 2 bases, there was a span of 10 bases. The CDR3 consists of 14 residues. Per the germline V gene, CDR1 is LNHDA and CDR2 is SQIVND (reference sequence). The CDR3 DNA follows: TGTGCCAGTAGTATGTGGGACGAGCAAGAGACCCAGTACTTC. Its translation is CASSMWDEQETQYF. Full variable domain (outside the CDR3, taken from reference TRBV19 and TRBJ2-5): DGGITQSPKYLFRKEGQNVTLSCEQNLNHDAMYWYRQDPGQGLRLIYYSQIVNDFQKGDIAEGYSVSREKKESFPLTVTSAQKNPTAFYLCASSMWDEQETQYFGPGTRLLVL.

In its sample, this clonotype was seen a few times. This rearrangement joins TRBV5-6 to TRBJ1-1, with D hard to call. V shed 2 bases and J shed 9 bases, with 14 bases lying between them. The germline CDR1 and CDR2 sequences are SGHDT and YYEEEE. CDR3 length equals 13 residues. DNA for the CDR3: TGTGCCAGCAGCTTTGGACCTACCGAAAAAGCTTTCTTT. It translates to CASSFGPTEKAFF. The full variable domain, in which reference TRBV5-6 and TRBJ1-1 provide the parts outside the CDR3, is DAGVTQSPTHLIKTRGQQVTLRCSPKSGHDTVSWYQQALGQGPQFIFQYYEEEERQRGNFPDRFSGHQFPNYSSELNVNALLLGDSALYLCASSFGPTEKAFFGQGTRLTVV.

This chain's CDR3 is CASSPHRETKYNEQFF. In DNA, the CDR3 is TGTGCCAGCAGCCCCCACCGGGAAACAAAATACAATGAGCAGTTCTTC. J is TRBJ2-1 and V is TRBV7-9; tentatively, D is TRBD2 (5 bases). Germline lookup yields CDR1 SEHNR and CDR2 FQNEAQ (reference sequence). V dropped 5 bases and J dropped 4 bases, with 18 bases sitting between them. The CDR3 has 16 amino acids.

CDR3 sequence: CSAIWGIQETQYF. The CDR3 nucleotides read TGCAGTGCAATTTGGGGGATTCAAGAGACCCAGTACTTC. The chain joins TRBV20-1 to TRBJ2-5; D possibly matches TRBD1 or TRBD2 (5 bases each). CDR1 and CDR2 from the germline V gene are DFQATT and SNEGSKA (reference sequence). This CDR3 region has 13 residues. Trimming removed 6 bases at V and 2 bases at J, with 13 bases between.

There are many counts of this clonotype. The V gene is TRBV7-8, the J gene TRBJ2-7, with 11 bases lining up with TRBD2. Germline V gene data show CDR1 as SGHVS and CDR2 as FQNEAQ. The CDR3 is 14 amino acids. V trimming: 6 bases; J trimming: 7 bases; junction bases outside the gene matches: 8. CDR3 sequence: CASRGSGRAREQYF. The CDR3 DNA reads as TGTGCCAGCAGGGGTAGCGGGAGGGCGCGGGAGCAGTACTTC.

This chain connects TRBV11-2 to TRBJ1-1; D is possibly TRBD1 (6 bases). The CDR3 has 15 amino acids. Germline values: CDR1 SGHAT, CDR2 FQNNGV. Trimming removed 5 bases from V and 5 bases from J, with 18 bases in between. The CDR3: CASSMPGQTRTEAFF. Written as DNA, the CDR3 is TGTGCCAGCAGCATGCCCGGACAGACGAGGACTGAAGCTTTCTTT.

The chain couples TRBV11-2 to TRBJ1-5, with D hard to call. Trimming shortened V by 2 bases and J by 4 bases, and 9 bases separated the two germline ends. Germline values: CDR1 SGHAT, CDR2 FQNNGV. The CDR3 consists of 14 residues. The CDR3 loop reads CASSLSTLNQPQHF. The CDR3 DNA is TGTGCCAGCAGCTTATCGACACTAAATCAGCCCCAGCATTTT.

In its sample, this clonotype was seen a few times. The chain is built from TRBV6-1 and TRBJ2-1; TRBD2 matches at 10 bases. The CDR3 contains 16 residues. Germline V gene sequence: CDR1 MNHNS, CDR2 SASEGT. The J segment lost 9 bases and the V segment lost 7 bases, leaving 15 bases of the junction unmatched. The CDR3 spells CASTPMGLAGDREQFF. The CDR3 coding sequence is TGTGCCAGCACCCCCATGGGGCTAGCGGGAGATCGTGAGCAGTTCTTC.

A few counts support this clonotype. The chain has TRBV6-6 and TRBJ2-1; a weak D match, TRBD1 (6 bases). The CDR3 extends over 16 amino acids. CDR1 is MNHNY, CDR2 SVGAGI, per germline (reference sequence). Trimming removed 2 bases from V and 4 bases from J, with 15 bases in between. The CDR3 sequence: CASSYLGQGNYNEQFF. In nucleotides, the CDR3 is TGTGCCAGCAGTTACCTGGGGCAGGGGAATTACAATGAGCAGTTCTTC.

This clonotype was picked up a small number of times. This CDR3 reads CASSSFTSGMTYEQYF. Here the CDR3 DNA reads TGTGCCAGCAGTTCATTCACTAGCGGGATGACCTACGAGCAGTACTTC. The V gene is TRBV27, the J gene TRBJ2-7; 10 bases line up with TRBD2. Trimming cost V 4 bases and J 2 bases; bases outside gene matches: 8. This CDR3 contains 16 residues. Germline CDR1 and CDR2: MNHEY and SMNVEV (reference sequence).

The J gene is TRBJ2-7, the V gene TRBV7-9; D perhaps matches TRBD2 (6 bases). CDR1 and CDR2 (germline): SEHNR, FQNEAQ (reference sequence). CDR3 size: 12 residues. Here the CDR3 reads CASSLISGGAHV. CDR3 DNA sequence: TGTGCCAGCAGCTTAATTAGCGGAGGCGCGCACGTC.

The count of this clonotype is one. CDR3 bases: TGCAGTGCTAGCCCCTCGGGGGCGTACTATGGCTACACCTTC. Translating gives CSASPSGAYYGYTF. The chain joins TRBV20-1 to TRBJ1-2; tentative D call: TRBD1 (6 bases). The germline V gene has CDR1 DFQATT and CDR2 SNEGSKA (reference sequence). The length of the CDR3 is 14 residues. V was trimmed by 3 bases and J by 3 bases, leaving 14 bases between them.

The genes are TRBV2 and TRBJ1-2; no clear D. CDR3 length equals 12 residues. V lost 6 bases and J lost 2, with 7 bases in between. CDR1 is SNHLY, CDR2 FYNNEI, per germline. The CDR3 loop is CASRYTNYGYTF. The CDR3 coding sequence is TGTGCCAGCAGGTACACAAACTATGGCTACACCTTC.

This clonotype has more than one count but fewer than ten. CDR3 sequence reads: CASSQDFRTAISYEQYV. The CDR3 nucleotides are TGCGCCAGCAGCCAAGATTTTCGAACAGCGATCTCCTACGAGCAGTACGTC. This chain connects TRBV4-1 to TRBJ2-7; D is undetermined. This CDR3 has 17 amino acids. Per germline, CDR1 MGHRA and CDR2 YSYEKL. V was clipped by 0 bases and J by 0 bases, with 15 bases between them.

This clonotype was detected ten times or more. The chain is built from TRBV7-2 and TRBJ2-1, with 9 bases identical to TRBD1. CDR3 length equals 15 residues. Germline CDR1 and CDR2: SGHTA and FQGNSA. J was trimmed by 6 bases and V by 5 bases; bases with no gene match: 8. In DNA form, the CDR3 reads TGTGCCAGCAGCCTTTCCGGGACAGGGTCCAATGAGCAGTTCTTC. Protein product: CASSLSGTGSNEQFF.

V usage is TRBV6-1 and J usage is TRBJ2-6, with 8 nucleotides matching TRBD1. This CDR3 has 16 amino acids. Germline V gene data show CDR1 as MNHNS and CDR2 as SASEGT. The V and J ends lost 5 bases and 2 bases, in that order; junction bases with no gene match: 5. The CDR3 loop reads CASSYLQGAGANVLTF. Written as DNA, the CDR3 is TGTGCCAGCAGTTATCTACAGGGGGCTGGGGCCAACGTCCTGACTTTC.

This clonotype was detected a few times. V is TRBV7-2 and J is TRBJ1-2, with TRBD1 matching 8 bases. This CDR3 has 17 amino acids. Germline CDR1 reads SGHTA; CDR2 reads FQGNSA. V trimming: 4 bases; J trimming: 2 bases; junction bases outside the gene matches: 12. CDR3 in DNA: TGTGCCAGCAGCTCCATCTTGACAGGACAGGGCAACTATGGCTACACCTTC. This translates into CASSSILTGQGNYGYTF.

V and J are TRBV12-3 or TRBV12-4 and TRBJ2-7; D remains ambiguous. This CDR3 is built from 11 residues. Trimming cost V 1 base and J 5 bases, with 3 bases left between them. The CDR3 here is CASSLDNEQYF. In nucleotides, the CDR3 is TGTGCCAGCAGTTTAGATAACGAGCAGTACTTC.

This clonotype was detected ten times or more. The chain couples TRBV7-2 to TRBJ2-1, with D possibly TRBD2 on 5 matching bases. The CDR3 sequence is 16 residues long. V was clipped by 2 bases and J by 10 bases, with 21 bases between them. In germline, CDR1 is SGHTA, CDR2 FQGNSA. CDR3 nucleotides: TGTGCCAGCAGCTTATTGGCCTCCTCCCTGGGGAGAGAGCAGTTCTTC. This translates into CASSLLASSLGREQFF.

As concerns this clonotype: A much larger clone is a single base away; this may be a read error. The V gene is TRBV7-8, the J gene TRBJ1-5; D is ambiguous. CDR3 length equals 14 residues. Germline V gene lookup returns CDR1 SGHVS and CDR2 FQNEAQ. V lost 6 bases and J 6 bases, leaving 15 bases between the germline ends. The CDR3 nucleotides read TGTGCCAGCAGTCCATCCCGTCCGTGTCAGCCCCAGCATTTT. Protein sequence: CASSPSRPCQPQHF.

This clonotype occurred a few times. The V call is TRBV7-9, the J call TRBJ1-4; D uncertain. Germline-derived CDR1 and CDR2 are SEHNR and FQNEAQ (reference sequence). V was cut by 8 bases and J by 4 bases, with 14 bases left in between. The CDR3 sequence is 14 residues long. For the CDR3, the DNA is TGTGCCAGCGGAGCTATGTTGGGTAATGAAAAACTGTTTTTT. Translation gives CASGAMLGNEKLFF.

This clonotype was observed a handful of times. The genes are TRBV7-9 and TRBJ2-1; 9 bases align to TRBD2. V trimming: 1 base; J trimming: 10 bases; junction bases outside the gene matches: 5. CDR3 length: 14 residues. The germline V gene encodes CDR1 SEHNR and CDR2 FQNEAQ (reference sequence). The CDR3 nucleotides read TGTGCCAGCAGCTTAGGAGGACTAGCGAGGGAGCAGTTCTTC. Translating gives CASSLGGLAREQFF.